Listed below are T cell receptor beta chains from one sample, sequenced in a study of blood T cells in healthy people across ages. From the 5' RACE reads, TCRdb called clonotypes with MiXCR, one entry per CDR3 protein. The repertoire includes 800,000 or so distinct CDR3 sequences, 60% to 80% of them detected once, and roughly 26% sits in the top ten. The sequenced sample consisted of blood. These receptors were collected from a young man in good health. CDR3s include the opening cysteine and the closing phenylalanine or tryptophan. The order of the fields is V gene, CDR3 protein.

v_gene: TRBV6-2/TRBV6-3; CDR3aa: CASSSLAGGTQETQYF
v_gene: TRBV7-9; CDR3aa: CASSLVTDNEQYF
v_gene: TRBV4-3; CDR3aa: CASSQAGLAGGLGETQYF
v_gene: TRBV29-1; CDR3aa: CSVEGFDRGPSTYEQYF
v_gene: TRBV27; CDR3aa: CASSPRGTVFSGANVLTF
v_gene: TRBV24-1; CDR3aa: CATSVVGGREYNEQFF
v_gene: TRBV20-1; CDR3aa: CSATRTSGGADTQYF
v_gene: TRBV2; CDR3aa: CASTGGGTYEQYF
v_gene: TRBV6-6; CDR3aa: CASKAQDSNQPQHF
v_gene: TRBV13; CDR3aa: CASSSSAPTQYF
v_gene: TRBV3-1; CDR3aa: CASRTRGETQYF
v_gene: TRBV21-1; CDR3aa: CASSKVMGQKPGVPTNYGYTF
v_gene: TRBV7-2; CDR3aa: CASNRPDQPQHF
v_gene: TRBV20-1; CDR3aa: CSASPSTRSYNEQFF
v_gene: TRBV6-2/TRBV6-3; CDR3aa: CASFQQGDAEYEQYF